These 19 T cell receptor beta chains share one sample of origin, sequenced in a study of OX40 agonist ivuxolimab in advanced cancers. Profiled with immunoSEQ multiplex PCR; TCRdb holds only in-frame clones, not every one. The sample shows tens of thousands of clones, roughly nine tenths of them seen only once. This material consisted of CD4+ or CD8+ T cells sorted from blood, taken in a trial of the OX40 agonist ivuxolimab. These receptors were collected from an adult with an advanced solid tumor such as melanoma, head and neck, liver or kidney cancer.

The V and J genes are TRBV27 and TRBJ2-7; D is possibly TRBD1 (6 bases). The germline V gene encodes CDR1 MNHEY and CDR2 SMNVEV (reference sequence). CDR3 length: 12 amino acids. Deletions cut 6 bases from V and 6 bases from J, with 12 bases between. The CDR3 DNA reads TGTGCCAGCAGCTTGACAGGCCTCGAGCAGTACTTC. Its translation is CASSLTGLEQYF.

The rearrangement joins TRBV19 to TRBJ2-1; 7 bases align to TRBD2. V was pared by 2 bases and J by 7 bases, with 8 bases of the junction left unmatched. The CDR3 is 15 residues long. CDR1 LNHDA and CDR2 SQIVND come from the germline V gene (reference sequence). The CDR3 DNA is TGTGCCAGTAGTATAATGGGAGGGCCATTTAATGAGCAGTTCTTC. It translates to CASSIMGGPFNEQFF.

This chain joins TRBV9 and TRBJ1-1, with 9 positions matching TRBD1. Germline-derived CDR1 and CDR2 are SGDLS and YYNGEE. J gave up 4 bases and V 4 bases, and 14 bases lay outside the gene matches. The CDR3 contains 17 residues. CDR3 nucleotides: TGTGCCAGCAGCTCAACCCCCGGGACAGGGTTTGTCACTGAAGCTTTCTTT. This gives the protein CASSSTPGTGFVTEAFF.

This chain joins TRBV28 and TRBJ1-5; D is possibly TRBD1 (6 bases). Trimming stripped 6 bases from V and 2 bases from J, with 20 bases between. The CDR3 runs to 17 residues. Germline CDR1 reads MDHEN; CDR2 reads SYDVKM. The CDR3 coding sequence is TGTGCCAGCAGGCGTCTGGAGGGGGTCCGCGGCAATCAGCCCCAGCATTTT. As protein: CASRRLEGVRGNQPQHF.

This chain connects TRBV4-1 to TRBJ2-2; D is perhaps TRBD2 (7 bases). The length of the CDR3 is 16 residues. Germline V gives CDR1 MGHRA, CDR2 YSYEKL. The V and J ends lost 0 bases and 5 bases respectively, with 13 bases between them. CDR3 bases: TGCGCCAGCAGCCAAGAGGGGGGGCTGGTGACCGGGGAGCTGTTTTTT. Its translation: CASSQEGGLVTGELFF.

V usage is TRBV5-1 and J usage is TRBJ1-1, with D uncertain. Per germline, CDR1 SGHRS and CDR2 YFSETQ. The CDR3 totals 14 residues. The V and J ends lost 5 bases and 5 bases respectively, with 16 bases between them. The CDR3 protein is CASRPPGVGTEAFF. The CDR3 region has the DNA TGCGCCAGCAGACCCCCGGGAGTTGGGACTGAAGCTTTCTTT.

This clone was detected once. The rearrangement uses TRBV18 and TRBJ2-3, with TRBD2 matching 10 bases. The germline V gene encodes CDR1 KGHSH and CDR2 LQKENI. The CDR3 extends over 16 amino acids. Germline trimming cut 5 bases from V and 8 bases from J; bases unmatched to any gene: 13. CDR3 sequence: CASSTLLAGELGTQYF. The DNA for the CDR3 is TGTGCCAGCTCAACCCTTCTAGCGGGAGAATTGGGTACGCAGTATTTT.

V is TRBV28 and J is TRBJ2-5; TRBD2 is a possible D gene (5 bases). Germline lookup yields CDR1 MDHEN and CDR2 SYDVKM. CDR3 size: 16 residues. V was cut by 4 bases and J by 2 bases, with 17 bases left in between. The DNA of the CDR3 is TGTGCCAGCAGTTACATAACTGGTAGCGTACAAGAGACCCAGTACTTC. Its translation is CASSYITGSVQETQYF.

V is TRBV5-6 and J is TRBJ2-7; TRBD2 matches at 11 bases. CDR3 size: 15 residues. Germline V gene data show CDR1 as SGHDT and CDR2 as YYEEEE. After removal of 6 bases from V and 3 bases from J, the junction contained 8 bases not matched to a gene. CDR3 in amino acids: CASTISGRAGYEQYF. The CDR3 coding sequence is TGTGCCAGCACCATTAGCGGGAGGGCGGGCTACGAGCAGTACTTC.

This chain joins TRBV13 and TRBJ2-7; 9 positions match TRBD2. V lost 1 base to trimming and J lost 4 bases; unmatched junction nucleotides: 17. The CDR3 totals 19 residues. Per the germline V gene, CDR1 is PRHDT and CDR2 is FYEKMQ (reference sequence). DNA of the CDR3: TGTGCCAGCAGCTTAGTGCCCCTCGCGGGAGGGCCCAAAGGGTACGAGCAGTACTTC. It yields the protein CASSLVPLAGGPKGYEQYF.

The rearrangement joins TRBV6-5 to TRBJ2-7; weak D call: TRBD2 (6 bases). This CDR3 is built from 16 residues. From germline, CDR1 is MNHEY and CDR2 SVGAGI. V lost 0 bases, J lost 4 bases, and 16 bases lay in between. CDR3 bases: TGTGCCAGCAGTTACTCATCCGGACTATCGGCGTACGAGCAGTACTTC. Translated, it gives CASSYSSGLSAYEQYF.

V and J are TRBV5-6 and TRBJ2-3, with a tentative D call TRBD1 (6 bases). This CDR3 spans 13 amino acids. V lost 0 bases and J 4 bases, leaving 6 bases between the germline ends. Germline V lookup: CDR1 SGHDT, CDR2 YYEEEE. For the CDR3, the DNA is TGTGCCAGCAGCTTGGAGGGGGCAGATACGCAGTATTTT. This encodes CASSLEGADTQYF. The full variable domain, completed using reference TRBV5-6 and TRBJ2-3, is DAGVTQSPTHLIKTRGQQVTLRCSPKSGHDTVSWYQQALGQGPQFIFQYYEEEERQRGNFPDRFSGHQFPNYSSELNVNALLLGDSALYLCASSLEGADTQYFGPGTRLTVL.

The chain combines TRBV6-6 with TRBJ2-7, with D hard to call. In germline, CDR1 is MNHNY, CDR2 SVGAGI (reference sequence). Deletions cut 5 bases from V and 7 bases from J, with 18 bases between. The CDR3 is 14 residues long. The CDR3 reads CASSRQVGVWEQYF. Here the CDR3 DNA reads TGTGCCAGCAGTCGCCAGGTAGGAGTTTGGGAGCAGTACTTC.

This chain joins TRBV27 and TRBJ2-7; 7 nucleotides align to TRBD1. CDR1 and CDR2 from the germline V gene are MNHEY and SMNVEV (reference sequence). The J segment lost 0 bases and the V segment lost 4 bases, leaving 6 bases of the junction unmatched. This CDR3 is 15 amino acids long. DNA of the CDR3: TGTGCCAGCAGTTGGAGCAGGGGGATCTCCTACGAGCAGTACTTC. This encodes CASSWSRGISYEQYF.

The V call is TRBV4-3, the J call TRBJ1-3, with 7 bases matching TRBD1. The CDR3 spans 15 residues. The germline CDR1 and CDR2 sequences are LGHNA and YSLEER. J was trimmed by 0 bases and V by 1 base; bases with no gene match: 0. The CDR3, as DNA: TGCGCCAGCAGCCAAGGACAGGGCTCTGGAAACACCATATATTTT. It is translated as CASSQGQGSGNTIYF.

The J gene is TRBJ2-7, the V gene TRBV7-2; 15 positions match TRBD2. J was trimmed by 0 bases and V by 5 bases; bases with no gene match: 5. The CDR3 is 17 residues long. In germline, CDR1 is SGHTA, CDR2 FQGNSA. The CDR3 DNA reads TGTGCCAGCAGCCCGGGACTAGCGGGAGGACGCTCCTACGAGCAGTACTTC. Protein: CASSPGLAGGRSYEQYF.

V is TRBV15 and J is TRBJ1-1; D gene unclear. The CDR3 totals 13 residues. Germline V lookup: CDR1 LNHNV, CDR2 YYDKDF (reference sequence). The V gene lost 4 bases and the J gene lost 1 base, with 7 bases spanning the gap. The CDR3 region has the DNA TGTGCCACCAGCATCCCGGGGAACACTGAAGCTTTCTTT. Translation: CATSIPGNTEAFF.

V and J are TRBV29-1 and TRBJ2-1; D is perhaps TRBD1 (6 bases). Germline CDR1 and CDR2: SQVTM and ANQGSEA. This CDR3 spans 11 amino acids. The ends were cut back, 6 bases at V and 3 bases at J, with 6 bases in the middle. CDR3 loop: CSVQGYNEQFF. The CDR3 nucleotides read TGCAGCGTACAGGGCTACAATGAGCAGTTCTTC.

This clone was observed a single time. The chain has TRBV7-9 and TRBJ1-6, with TRBD1 identical over 9 bases. The CDR3 consists of 17 residues. V lost 8 bases, J lost 0 bases, and 8 bases stayed unmatched. CDR1 and CDR2 (germline): SEHNR, FQNEAQ (reference sequence). The CDR3 is CASRGDRASSYNSPLHF. The CDR3 region has the DNA TGTGCCAGCCGGGGGGACAGGGCGAGCTCCTATAATTCACCCCTCCACTTT.